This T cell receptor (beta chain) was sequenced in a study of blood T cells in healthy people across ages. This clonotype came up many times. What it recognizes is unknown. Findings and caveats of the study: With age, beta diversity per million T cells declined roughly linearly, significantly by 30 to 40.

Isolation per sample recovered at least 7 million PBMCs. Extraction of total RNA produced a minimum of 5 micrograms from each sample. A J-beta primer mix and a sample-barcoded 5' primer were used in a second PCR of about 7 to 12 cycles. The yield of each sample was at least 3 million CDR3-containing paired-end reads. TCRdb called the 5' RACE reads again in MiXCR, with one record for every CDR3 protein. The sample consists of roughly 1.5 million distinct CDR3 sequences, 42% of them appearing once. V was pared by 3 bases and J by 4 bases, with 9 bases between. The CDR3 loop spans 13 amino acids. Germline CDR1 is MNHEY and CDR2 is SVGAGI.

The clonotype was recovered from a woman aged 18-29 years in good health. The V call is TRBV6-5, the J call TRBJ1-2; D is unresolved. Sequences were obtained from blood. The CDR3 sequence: CASSYSTGYGYTF. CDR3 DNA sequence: TGTGCCAGCAGTTATTCGACGGGCTATGGCTACACCTTC.